One sample yielded the 12 T cell receptor beta chains listed below, sequenced in a study of blood T cell repertoires in COVID-19. Assay used: immunoSEQ multiplex PCR; TCRdb lists only in-frame clones, some missing. The repertoire holds approximately 140,000 clones, with approximately 83% as singletons. Sequenced: peripheral blood. The receptors were gathered from a man aged 40-49 years with active or convalescent COVID-19.

The V and J genes are TRBV12-5 and TRBJ2-4; D possibly corresponds to TRBD2 (6 bases). This CDR3 is 16 amino acids long. CDR1 and CDR2 (germline): LGHNT, FRNRAP. Trimming removed 6 bases at V and 0 bases at J, with 15 bases between. This CDR3 is CASGNGGALAKNIQYF. The CDR3, as DNA: TGTGCTAGTGGAAACGGCGGGGCCCTAGCCAAAAACATTCAGTACTTC.

The rearrangement links TRBV19 to TRBJ1-2, with D maybe TRBD1 (6 bases). This CDR3 is built from 15 residues. The germline V gene encodes CDR1 LNHDA and CDR2 SQIVND (reference sequence). Trimming removed 4 bases from V and 1 base from J, with 13 bases in between. Here the CDR3 reads CASSTSRGLNYGYTF. CDR3 nucleotide sequence: TGTGCCAGTAGTACCTCCAGGGGCCTTAACTATGGCTACACCTTC.

This clone was seen just once. The chain recombines TRBV11-3 with TRBJ2-2; D perhaps matches TRBD1 (5 bases). CDR3 length: 15 amino acids. Germline V CDR1 and CDR2: SGHNT, YENEEA. Trimming took off 5 bases at V and 3 bases at J, with 13 bases between the two ends. The CDR3 region is CASSSRQGYTGELFF. The CDR3 DNA reads as TGTGCCAGCAGCAGTCGGCAGGGATACACCGGGGAGCTGTTTTTT.

The chain uses TRBV6-5 and TRBJ2-5, with D possibly TRBD1 on 5 matching bases. The CDR3 runs to 13 residues. Germline-derived CDR1 and CDR2 are MNHEY and SVGAGI. With 7 bases removed from V and 5 bases from J, the gap between germline ends came to 14 bases. CDR3 loop: CASTRAVGETQYF. CDR3 in DNA: TGTGCCAGCACCAGGGCGGTGGGGGAGACCCAGTACTTC.

V is TRBV30 and J is TRBJ1-6; 7 bases are shared with TRBD1. The germline gives CDR1 GTSNPN, CDR2 SVGIG (reference sequence). This CDR3 contains 13 residues. The ends lost 5 bases at V and 4 bases at J; junction bases unmatched: 2. This CDR3 reads CAWQQGYNSPLHF. CDR3 nucleotide sequence: TGTGCCTGGCAACAGGGGTATAATTCACCCCTCCACTTT.

This chain connects TRBV7-9 to TRBJ2-5; 8 nucleotides line up with TRBD1. Germline V gene sequence: CDR1 SEHNR, CDR2 FQNEAQ (reference sequence). V was clipped by 5 bases and J by 2 bases; unmatched bases: 7. This CDR3 comprises 15 residues. CDR3 in DNA: TGTGCCAGCAGCCAGGGGGCTATGACTCAAGAGACCCAGTACTTC. Amino acid sequence: CASSQGAMTQETQYF.

The rearrangement uses TRBV12-3 or TRBV12-4 and TRBJ1-1; no reliable D call. Trimming left V 10 bases short and J 0 bases short, with 12 bases between. The CDR3 sequence is 13 residues long. CDR3: CAISTVMNTEAFF. The CDR3 region has the DNA TGTGCCATATCAACAGTGATGAACACTGAAGCTTTCTTT.

The chain combines TRBV4-2 with TRBJ2-7; D is unclear. The CDR3 totals 11 residues. Trimming shortened V by 4 bases and J by 5 bases, and 6 bases separated the two germline ends. From germline, CDR1 is LGHNA and CDR2 YNFKEQ. The DNA for the CDR3 is TGTGCCAGCAGCCGAGCTGACGAGCAGTACTTC. Its protein is CASSRADEQYF.

V usage is TRBV15 and J usage is TRBJ2-1, with D perhaps TRBD1 (7 bases). V was shortened by 1 base and J by 0 bases, with 19 bases between the two germline ends. CDR1 and CDR2 from the germline V gene are LNHNV and YYDKDF (reference sequence). The CDR3 is made up of 19 amino acids. The CDR3, as DNA: TGTGCCACCAGCAGAGTCGCGGGACCGGCAGGGGGCTCCTACAATGAGCAGTTCTTC. It translates to CATSRVAGPAGGSYNEQFF. Drawing the rest from reference TRBV15 and TRBJ2-1, the complete variable domain is DAMVIQNPRYQVTQFGKPVTLSCSQTLNHNVMYWYQQKSSQAPKLLFHYYDKDFNNEADTPDNFQSRRPNTSFCFLDIRSPGLGDTAMYLCATSRVAGPAGGSYNEQFFGPGTRLTVL.

The rearrangement uses TRBV24-1 and TRBJ2-3, with unresolved D. Germline values: CDR1 KGHDR, CDR2 SFDVKD. V lost 3 bases and J 0 bases, leaving 9 bases between the germline ends. The CDR3 runs to 15 residues. CDR3: CATSDTETSTDTQYF. CDR3 coding DNA: TGTGCCACCAGTGATACGGAGACTAGCACAGATACGCAGTATTTT.

V usage is TRBV10-2 and J usage is TRBJ2-3, with 8 bases identical to TRBD2. The CDR3 has 15 amino acids. Unmatched junction bases numbered 8, after V lost 7 bases and J lost 2 bases. Looked up from germline, CDR1 is WSHSY and CDR2 is SAAADI. The CDR3 region has the DNA TGCGCCAGCACAGCTCGAGCGGGGGCCACAGATACGCAGTATTTT. Translation: CASTARAGATDTQYF.

This clone was found a few times. The genes are TRBV7-2 and TRBJ2-3; unclear D gene. In germline, CDR1 is SGHTA, CDR2 FQGNSA. Trimming removed 1 base at V and 2 bases at J, with 13 bases between. CDR3 length equals 16 residues. CDR3 loop: CASSLGFGSATDTQYF. The DNA of the CDR3 is TGTGCCAGCAGCTTAGGTTTCGGGTCGGCCACAGATACGCAGTATTTT.